One and the same sample provided the 7 T cell receptor beta chains below, sequenced in a study of graft-versus-host responses after intestinal transplantation. Here immunoSEQ multiplex PCR was the method, and the copy in TCRdb shows in-frame clones only, minus some. The sample has 7,500 to 10,000 clones, around 90% seen once. The sample here was PBMCs, taken 43 to 45 days after intestinal transplant. The receptors derive from a human patient who received an intestinal transplant, so some T cells may come from the graft donor.

The rearrangement uses TRBV5-1 and TRBJ1-3; D gene unclear. The CDR3 sequence is 12 residues long. The V end lost 0 bases, the J end lost 4 bases, and 2 bases lay between the germline ends. Germline values: CDR1 SGHRS, CDR2 YFSETQ. The CDR3 spells CASSLEGNTIYF. Here the CDR3 DNA reads TGCGCCAGCAGCTTGGAGGGAAACACCATATATTTT. The full variable domain, in which reference TRBV5-1 and TRBJ1-3 provide the parts outside the CDR3, is KAGVTQTPRYLIKTRGQQVTLSCSPISGHRSVSWYQQTPGQGLQFLFEYFSETQRNKGNFPGRFSGRQFSNSRSEMNVSTLELGDSALYLCASSLEGNTIYFGEGSWLTVV.

This chain uses TRBV27 with TRBJ2-7; no clear D gene. Germline V gives CDR1 MNHEY, CDR2 SMNVEV (reference sequence). Trimming removed 1 base at V and 3 bases at J, with 7 bases between. This CDR3 has 13 amino acids. CDR3 coding DNA: TGTGCCAGCAGTTTATTACCTTACTACGAGCAGTACTTC. Its protein product is CASSLLPYYEQYF.

V gene TRBV13 combines with J gene TRBJ1-5; D unclear. The CDR3 extends over 12 amino acids. CDR1 PRHDT and CDR2 FYEKMQ come from the germline V gene (reference sequence). V was clipped by 0 bases and J by 6 bases, with 3 bases between them. The CDR3 DNA reads TGTGCCAGCAGCTTAGGTGGTCAGCCCCAGCATTTT. Its translation is CASSLGGQPQHF.

V gene TRBV10-1 combines with J gene TRBJ2-2, with D possibly TRBD1 on 6 matching bases. V gave up 0 bases and J gave up 4 bases, with 12 bases separating them. The CDR3 loop spans 16 amino acids. From germline, CDR1 is WNHNN and CDR2 SYGVQD (reference sequence). The CDR3 coding sequence is TGCGCCAGCAGTGAGTCGATCAGACAGGCCACCGGGGAGCTGTTTTTT. Amino acid sequence: CASSESIRQATGELFF.

The table lists this clone with a few counts. V gene TRBV5-3 combines with J gene TRBJ2-6; a weak D match, TRBD1 (6 bases). TRBV5-3 is an ORF, with its function uncertain. This CDR3 is built from 18 residues. V shed 7 bases and J shed 0 bases, with 20 bases lying between them. CDR3 sequence: CAREGRAGESSGANVLTF. The CDR3 nucleotides read TGTGCCAGAGAGGGACGGGCAGGGGAATCCTCTGGGGCCAACGTCCTGACTTTC.

The CDR3 sequence: CASSPETGLEQYF. DNA of the CDR3: TGTGCCAGCAGCCCCGAGACAGGGTTGGAGCAGTACTTC. The chain has TRBV11-2 and TRBJ2-7, with 7 bases that match TRBD1. Germline CDR1 SGHAT, CDR2 FQNNGV. The CDR3 sequence is 13 residues long. Trimming took 5 bases from V and 7 from J; bases not matched to a gene: 8.

The V call is TRBV7-6, the J call TRBJ1-3; a possible D gene is TRBD1 (5 bases). V lost 2 bases and J 0 bases, leaving 14 bases between the germline ends. The CDR3 extends over 17 amino acids. Germline lookup yields CDR1 SGHVS and CDR2 FNYEAQ. The CDR3 DNA is TGTGCCAGCAGCTTATTTGAGGGGTGGAACTCTGGAAACACCATATATTTT. Translating gives CASSLFEGWNSGNTIYF. Complete variable domain (other parts from reference TRBV7-6 and TRBJ1-3): GAGVSQSPRYKVTKRGQDVALRCDPISGHVSLYWYRQALGQGPEFLTYFNYEAQQDKSGLPNDRFSAERPEGSISTLTIQRTEQRDSAMYRCASSLFEGWNSGNTIYFGEGSWLTVV.